This T cell receptor beta chain was identified during a study of blood T cell repertoires in COVID-19 (TCRdb year 2020). A note on the overall study: Samples covering the acute and convalescent phases of COVID-19 were provided by collaborators in the United States, Italy and Spain. The prospective study material was composed of cDNA or gDNA derived from T cells, B-cell-depleted T cells, or PBMCs. The dataset comprised deeply sampled blood TCRbeta repertoires from subjects exposed to, actively infected with, or recovered from COVID-19. A freely available public database, intended as a resource for researchers studying the immune response to SARS-CoV-2, is where the repertoires were released. The samples were drawn from two sources: the first 160 participants of the ongoing ImmuneRACE study, and about 1,300 subjects contributed by 6 global collaborators. Nearly every sample came with metadata listing a de-identified subject ID, COVID-19 status, age in years and sex. HLA class I and class II types, where available, came from metadata supplied by the sample provider rather than from assay-based typing.

TCRbeta CDR3 regions were amplified from genomic DNA by means of the immunoSEQ Assay, a bias-controlled multiplex PCR. The original methods were these. Nucleated cell counts per sample were estimated from amplification of reference gene primers within the assay. To quantify the absolute abundance of each unique TCRbeta CDR3 rearrangement, sequence reads were collapsed and filtered. Productive Simpson clonality was computed per sample as the square root of Simpson's diversity index over productive rearrangements. TCRdb obtained this table from immuneACCESS and retained in-frame rearrangements with V and J assigned. These tables miss some clones; where compared with another copy, unresolved V genes account for less than half of the shortfall, and the remainder is unexplained. The DNA was the basis for D and trimming; V, J and clone size are from that table. In all, the sample holds under 350,000 clones, and around four fifths of those were seen once. Together, the top ten hold less than 6% of the sample.

This clone has just a few counts. The specificity of this receptor is unknown. Base qualities were left out, and no much larger clone turns up one base away. The investigation overall reported the following: The quantity of clinical and demographic metadata differed by source and by participant and was supplied without curation.

CDR3 length: 17 amino acids, cysteine to phenylalanine. The entry retains the CDR3 DNA only, 51 bases that are in frame from base 1. Germline trimming: 6 bases from V, 0 bases from J; junction bases outside gene matches: 10. CDR1 and CDR2, per the germline V gene, are MDHEN and SYDVKM. Samples from volunteer blood donors who had recovered from COVID-19 were contributed by a second Seattle source. Collaborating institutions collected whole blood in K2EDTA tubes following their own protocols. Collaborator samples were shipped for TCRbeta analysis as frozen whole blood, isolated PBMCs, or DNA extracted from either sample type.

The source is a man aged 55 to 70 who had recovered from COVID-19. The rearranged chain carries TRBV28 and TRBJ1-5; 8 bases in the junction line up with TRBD1. Sequenced material: peripheral blood. The CDR3 here reads CASSPWGQAYSNQPQHF. The DNA sequence is given as TGTGCCAGCAGCCCGTGGGGACAGGCTTATAGCAATCAGCCCCAGCATTTT.